This T cell receptor beta chain was found in a study of resident and recirculating memory T cells in vitiligo. Study summary: Genomic DNA was extracted from whole homogenized samples, with no cell sorting.

Anyone treated within the previous three months was excluded. A remark on this clone: Its specificity is unknown.

From germline, CDR1 is LGHNA and CDR2 YSLEER. This CDR3 is 16 amino acids long. V shed 3 bases and J shed 8 bases, with 19 bases lying between them. General study findings and limits: TCR sequences were not conserved across biopsy sites or patients. No unique dominant TCR clone was found in vitiligo lesions.

Here immunoSEQ multiplex PCR was the method, and the copy in TCRdb shows in-frame clones only, minus some. In the table there are tens of thousands of clones, approximately 91% of which are singletons. The sequence was obtained from a male donor with vitiligo. The chain uses TRBV4-3 and TRBJ1-4, with D maybe TRBD1 (5 bases). Material: blood. The CDR3 loop reads CASSQGPEGANEKLFF. The CDR3 region has the DNA TGCGCCAGCAGCCAGGGCCCTGAAGGGGCCAACGAAAAACTGTTTTTT.